What follows is one T cell receptor beta chain and its context. Per the original data handling: It was from reference gene primer amplification that nucleated cell counts were estimated. Only in-frame clones appear in the TCRdb table, and some are missing; sequencing was by immunoSEQ multiplex PCR. V, J and clone size were drawn from that table, and D and trimming were deduced from the DNA. The data show about 50,000 clones, nearly 90% seen once. This entry comes from a study of blood T cell repertoires in COVID-19. As for the study in general: Nucleic acid was either cDNA or gDNA, and it came from T cells, B-cell-depleted T cells, or PBMCs.

Sequencing was carried out using peripheral blood. This clonotype was obtained from a man older than 75 with active or convalescent COVID-19.

CDR3 sequence reads: CASKGVNTEAFF. In DNA, the CDR3 is TGTGCCAGCAAGGGAGTGAACACTGAAGCTTTCTTT. The V gene is TRBV25-1, the J gene TRBJ1-1; D unresolved. With 7 bases removed from V and 0 bases from J, the gap between germline ends came to 6 bases. CDR1 MGHDK and CDR2 SYGVNS come from the germline V gene. The CDR3 totals 12 residues.